These 20 T cell receptor beta chains came from one sample sequenced in a study of T cells in tuberculosis. Sequencing was performed with immunoSEQ multiplex PCR; in TCRdb, only in-frame clones are kept and a portion is missing. The table includes fewer than 35,000 clones, roughly 95% detected once. Sequencing input: PBMCs. These receptor sequences come from a donor aged 10-30 years with latent tuberculosis or without tuberculosis infection.

This sequence joins TRBV28 and TRBJ2-7, with no clear D. Between the trimmed V and J ends, which lost 3 bases and 2 bases, there was a span of 14 bases. Germline V lookup: CDR1 MDHEN, CDR2 SYDVKM. The CDR3 runs to 15 residues. The CDR3 protein is CASSFVKRQTYEQYF. In DNA, the CDR3 is TGTGCCAGCAGTTTTGTGAAGCGTCAGACCTACGAGCAGTACTTC.

The chain links TRBV5-5 to TRBJ1-5; D perhaps matches TRBD1 (5 bases). The ends were cut back, 0 bases at V and 2 bases at J, with 12 bases in the middle. The CDR3 is 16 amino acids. Germline V lookup: CDR1 SGHKS, CDR2 YYEKEE (reference sequence). The CDR3 loop is CASSLGSRRGNQPQHF. The CDR3 DNA follows: TGTGCCAGCAGCTTGGGGAGCCGCAGGGGCAATCAGCCCCAGCATTTT.

The rearrangement links TRBV7-2 to TRBJ2-2; 9 nucleotides agree with TRBD1. CDR3 length equals 14 residues. The V gene's germline CDR1 is SGHTA and CDR2 FQGNSA. V shed 6 bases and J 6 bases; nucleotides not matched to a gene: 5. The CDR3: CASRQDRGAGELFF. CDR3 coding DNA: TGTGCCAGCAGACAGGACAGGGGAGCCGGGGAGCTGTTTTTT. The complete variable domain, with remaining parts taken from reference TRBV7-2 and TRBJ2-2, reads GAGVSQSPSNKVTEKGKDVELRCDPISGHTALYWYRQSLGQGLEFLIYFQGNSAPDKSGLPSDRFSAERTGGSVSTLTIQRTQQEDSAVYLCASRQDRGAGELFFGEGSRLTVL.

The chain has TRBV27 and TRBJ2-5; D unclear. The CDR3 consists of 17 residues. CDR1 and CDR2 from the germline V gene are MNHEY and SMNVEV (reference sequence). V shed 3 bases and J shed 1 base, with 18 bases lying between them. The CDR3 DNA is TGTGCCAGCAGTTTCCCCCACCCTAGAACCCTCCAAGAGACCCAGTACTTC. Translated: CASSFPHPRTLQETQYF.

The V and J genes are TRBV11-2 and TRBJ2-1; 7 bases match TRBD2. Germline lookup yields CDR1 SGHAT and CDR2 FQNNGV. V lost 5 bases, J lost 9 bases, and 10 bases stayed unmatched. The CDR3 length is 14 residues. CDR3 region: CASSHLSGMAEQFF. DNA of the CDR3: TGTGCCAGCAGCCACCTAAGCGGGATGGCTGAGCAGTTCTTC.

The rearrangement joins TRBV30 to TRBJ2-1, with 15 nucleotides matching TRBD2. Germline CDR1 and CDR2: GTSNPN and SVGIG (reference sequence). The CDR3 sequence is 17 residues long. Trimming took 0 bases from V and 2 from J; bases not matched to a gene: 2. The CDR3 spells CAWSVGTSGRTYNEQFF. As DNA, the CDR3 is TGTGCCTGGAGTGTAGGGACTAGCGGGAGGACCTACAATGAGCAGTTCTTC.

The chain is built from TRBV6-6 and TRBJ1-2; D is unclear. CDR1 and CDR2 (germline): MNHNY, SVGAGI (reference sequence). This CDR3 region has 15 residues. V lost 2 bases and J lost 4, with 14 bases in between. CDR3 amino acids: CASSYQVGSFYGYTF. In DNA form, the CDR3 reads TGTGCCAGCAGTTACCAGGTCGGCAGCTTCTATGGCTACACCTTC.

The chain recombines TRBV15 with TRBJ1-1, with 7 bases aligning to TRBD1. With V trimmed by 0 bases and J by 4 bases, 5 bases remained unmatched. Per the germline V gene, CDR1 is LNHNV and CDR2 is YYDKDF (reference sequence). This CDR3 spans 15 amino acids. The CDR3 here is CATSRDASGGTEAFF. CDR3 DNA sequence: TGTGCCACCAGCAGAGATGCTTCAGGGGGCACTGAAGCTTTCTTT.

This chain links TRBV7-9 with TRBJ1-2; D is unresolved. Trimming stripped 5 bases from V and 0 bases from J, with 7 bases between. This CDR3 spans 13 amino acids. Germline-derived CDR1 and CDR2 are SEHNR and FQNEAQ (reference sequence). This CDR3 reads CASSHDTNYGYTF. CDR3 nucleotide sequence: TGTGCCAGCAGCCACGACACTAACTATGGCTACACCTTC.

The rearrangement uses TRBV5-1 and TRBJ1-4; D gene unclear. Trimming stripped 3 bases from V and 7 bases from J, with 7 bases between. Germline CDR1 reads SGHRS; CDR2 reads YFSETQ. The CDR3 totals 12 residues. CDR3 in amino acids: CASSSRGEKLFF. In nucleotides, the CDR3 is TGCGCCAGCAGCTCTCGAGGTGAAAAACTGTTTTTT. Supplemented by reference TRBV5-1 and TRBJ1-4, the full variable domain reads KAGVTQTPRYLIKTRGQQVTLSCSPISGHRSVSWYQQTPGQGLQFLFEYFSETQRNKGNFPGRFSGRQFSNSRSEMNVSTLELGDSALYLCASSSRGEKLFFGSGTQLSVL.

This sequence joins TRBV27 and TRBJ1-5; 7 positions agree with TRBD1. With 3 bases clipped from V and 3 bases from J, the junction kept 2 bases outside the gene matches. The CDR3 loop spans 14 amino acids. Germline lookup yields CDR1 MNHEY and CDR2 SMNVEV (reference sequence). DNA of the CDR3: TGTGCCAGCAGTTTGGACAGGTTCAATCAGCCCCAGCATTTT. Translated: CASSLDRFNQPQHF.

The V gene is TRBV27, the J gene TRBJ2-7; 7 bases are shared with TRBD1. The CDR3 is 16 amino acids. V gave up 0 bases and J gave up 5 bases; unmatched junction bases: 10. CDR1 and CDR2 from the germline V gene are MNHEY and SMNVEV (reference sequence). The CDR3 DNA is TGTGCCAGCAGTTTATCGCCGGGGACAGATCTTAACGAGCAGTACTTC. It encodes CASSLSPGTDLNEQYF.

This clone has only a few counts. This rearrangement joins TRBV25-1 to TRBJ2-5; TRBD1 aligns across 8 bases. V lost 1 base and J lost 1; bases outside the gene matches: 5. This CDR3 has 16 residues. CDR1 is MGHDK and CDR2 is SYGVNS in the germline V gene. The CDR3 DNA is TGTGCCAGCAGTGAATCGGGACAGGCGGTCCAAGAGACCCAGTACTTC. It specifies CASSESGQAVQETQYF.

The J gene is TRBJ2-5, the V gene TRBV15; weak D call: TRBD2 (6 bases). Germline V gene sequence: CDR1 LNHNV, CDR2 YYDKDF (reference sequence). V lost 7 bases and J lost 2, with 14 bases in between. This CDR3 spans 14 amino acids. The CDR3 region has the DNA TGTGCCACCAAGGTTGCGGGGAGACAAGAGACCCAGTACTTC. Translating it yields CATKVAGRQETQYF.

This chain connects TRBV2 to TRBJ2-7, with D possibly TRBD2 on 6 matching bases. This CDR3 is built from 15 residues. V was pared by 2 bases and J by 4 bases, with 15 bases between. Germline CDR1 reads SNHLY; CDR2 reads FYNNEI. The CDR3 DNA is TGTGCCAGCAGTGAATCTCCGGGAGTCGAGTACGAGCAGTACTTC. Translated: CASSESPGVEYEQYF.

The chain combines TRBV11-3 with TRBJ2-5; TRBD2 matches at 8 bases. After removal of 5 bases from V and 5 bases from J, the junction contained 10 bases not matched to a gene. This CDR3 is built from 15 residues. The germline CDR1 and CDR2 sequences are SGHNT and YENEEA. CDR3 sequence reads: CASSPRSGSGETQYF. The CDR3 bases are TGTGCCAGCAGCCCAAGGAGCGGGAGCGGCGAGACCCAGTACTTC.

The gene calls are TRBV19 and TRBJ1-5, with D tentatively TRBD1 (6 bases). The CDR3 runs 15 residues. Looked up from germline, CDR1 is LNHDA and CDR2 is SQIVND (reference sequence). Trimming took off 3 bases at V and 1 base at J, with 10 bases between the two ends. The CDR3 sequence is CASSIHRESNQPQHF. For the CDR3, the DNA is TGTGCCAGTAGTATCCACAGGGAAAGCAATCAGCCCCAGCATTTT.

The chain uses TRBV4-3 and TRBJ2-3; TRBD2 matches at 8 bases. J lost 1 base, V lost 0 bases, and 6 bases had no gene match. The germline V gene has CDR1 LGHNA and CDR2 YSLEER. The CDR3 runs to 17 residues. CDR3 DNA sequence: TGCGCCAGCAGCCAAGAATGGGACGGGAGGGGCACAGATACGCAGTATTTT. It yields the protein CASSQEWDGRGTDTQYF.

The chain employs TRBV30 and TRBJ1-1, with 9 bases aligning to TRBD1. Germline CDR1 is GTSNPN and CDR2 is SVGIG (reference sequence). Unmatched junction bases numbered 4, after V lost 2 bases and J lost 12 bases. The CDR3 contains 11 residues. CDR3 DNA: TGTGCCTGGAGTAGGGACAGGGCTTCTTTCTTT. It yields the protein CAWSRDRASFF.

The chain joins TRBV7-6 to TRBJ2-5, with TRBD2 matching over 12 bases. V was pared by 6 bases and J by 5 bases, with 7 bases of the junction left unmatched. This CDR3 region has 15 residues. The germline V gene encodes CDR1 SGHVS and CDR2 FNYEAQ. Here the CDR3 reads CASSPRLAGVETQYF. CDR3 in DNA: TGTGCCAGCAGTCCGAGACTAGCGGGAGTGGAGACCCAGTACTTC.